What follows describes a single TCR beta chain. The sample belongs to a study of T-cell reconstitution after alpha-beta-depleted transplantation in children. It was with unique molecular identifiers that the TCRbeta library was prepared. TCRdb processed the PCR reads anew with MiXCR; each CDR3 protein has one entry. The sample includes about 410,000 distinct CDR3 sequences, about a fifth of them seen just once. Germline CDR1 and CDR2: MNHNS and SASEGT. There are 15 residues in the CDR3. Germline trimming cut 6 bases from V and 0 bases from J; bases unmatched to any gene: 5. Sequenced material: PBMCs from the stem cell graft donor, taken from the stem cell graft. The chain has TRBV6-1 and TRBJ2-7; 10 nucleotides agree with TRBD1. The receptor was isolated from a human donor who donated a stem cell graft to a child with acute myeloid leukemia. CDR3 region: CASRPGQGFSYEQYF. The CDR3 coding sequence is TGTGCCAGCAGGCCGGGACAGGGGTTCTCCTACGAGCAGTACTTC.